This entry features one TCR beta chain sequence. The CDR3 spans 16 residues. Germline V lookup: CDR1 LGHNA, CDR2 YNFKEQ. V was clipped by 4 bases and J by 4 bases; unmatched bases: 7. This sample was taken from a study of blood T cell repertoires in COVID-19. Sequencing used immunoSEQ multiplex PCR; TCRdb keeps in-frame clones, though not all of them. The sample lists hundreds of thousands of clones, around nine tenths occurring once. The chain links TRBV4-2 to TRBJ2-2; TRBD2 aligns across 9 bases. Sequenced material: peripheral blood. The TCR originated in a man in his 70s with acute or convalescent COVID-19. The CDR3 here is CASSPVAGEGTGELFF. Written as DNA, the CDR3 is TGTGCCAGCAGCCCCGTAGCGGGAGAGGGCACCGGGGAGCTGTTTTTT.